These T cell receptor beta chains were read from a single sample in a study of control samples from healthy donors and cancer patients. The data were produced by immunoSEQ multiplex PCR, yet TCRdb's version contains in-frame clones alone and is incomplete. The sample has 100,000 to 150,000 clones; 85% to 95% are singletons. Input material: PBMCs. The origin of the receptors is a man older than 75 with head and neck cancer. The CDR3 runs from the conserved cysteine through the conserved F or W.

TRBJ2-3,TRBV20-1,CSAGGTDTQYF
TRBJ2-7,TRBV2,CASSRTAKYEQYF
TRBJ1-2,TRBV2,CASSEQGQDYGYTF
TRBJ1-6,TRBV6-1,CASSDGGRGNSPLHF
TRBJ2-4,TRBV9,CASSPRPGQLIQYF
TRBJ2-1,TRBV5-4,CASSAGSGGQGEQFF
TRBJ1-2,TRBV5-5,CASSWGGKGGYTF
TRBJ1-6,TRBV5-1,CASSAGLANSPLHF
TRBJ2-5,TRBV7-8,CASSLGWRVETQYF
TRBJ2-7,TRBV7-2,CASSLETGLTPYEQYF
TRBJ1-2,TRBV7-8,CASSPRWGLYGYTF
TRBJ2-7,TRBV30,CAWGQGLYEQYF
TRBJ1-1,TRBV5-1,CASSPYPTVNTEAFF
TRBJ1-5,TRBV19,CASSIGQGGQPQHF
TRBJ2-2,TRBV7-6,CASSLASPKGLRDGELFF
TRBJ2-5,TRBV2,CASKDRVQETQYF
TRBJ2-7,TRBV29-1,CSVEGGGLAAYEQYF
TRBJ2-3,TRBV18,CASSPPGRTTDTQYF
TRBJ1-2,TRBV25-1,CASSESKGLGYTF
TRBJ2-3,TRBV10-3,CAISESKGRDTQYF
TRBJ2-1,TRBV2,CASSRGYEQFF
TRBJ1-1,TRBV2,CASSSEIEAFF
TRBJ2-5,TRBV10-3,CAISEYAGGPEETQYF
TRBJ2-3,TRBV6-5,CASSYRGRGPTDTQYF
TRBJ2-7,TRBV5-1,CASSLGGSSYEQYF
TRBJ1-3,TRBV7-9,CASSLASYSGNTIYF
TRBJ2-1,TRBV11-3,CASSQTFGGRGTYNEQFF
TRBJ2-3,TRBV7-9,CASTLATDTQYF